The 24 T cell receptor beta chains below were found in one sample sequenced in a study of cytomegalovirus exposure and HLA in healthy donors. TCRdb keeps only in-frame clones here, not all; method: immunoSEQ multiplex PCR. This table holds roughly 130,000 clones, roughly four fifths found once. The sample comprised PBMCs. All receptors derive from a woman under 40 in good health and CMV-seronegative.

The J gene is TRBJ2-3, the V gene TRBV29-1, with 10 positions matching TRBD2. Trimming took 8 bases from V and 4 from J; bases not matched to a gene: 12. The CDR3 is 15 residues long. Germline V CDR1 and CDR2: SQVTM, ANQGSEA. Here the CDR3 DNA reads TGCAGCTCCCGCGGGCTAGCGGGGGACCCAGATACGCAGTATTTT. Protein product: CSSRGLAGDPDTQYF.

The gene calls are TRBV19 and TRBJ2-1; 11 bases agree with TRBD2. Looked up from germline, CDR1 is LNHDA and CDR2 is SQIVND (reference sequence). Unmatched junction bases numbered 3, after V lost 0 bases and J lost 2 bases. The length of the CDR3 is 17 residues. The CDR3 bases are TGTGCCAGTAGTATAGACCTAGCGGGGGGTGCCTACAATGAGCAGTTCTTC. It encodes CASSIDLAGGAYNEQFF.

The rearrangement links TRBV11-3 to TRBJ2-1; 7 bases agree with TRBD2. The CDR3 sequence is 18 residues long. Trimming cost V 1 base and J 0 bases; bases outside gene matches: 9. From germline, CDR1 is SGHNT and CDR2 YENEEA. This chain's CDR3 is CASSLVQRGWGSYNEQFF. For the CDR3, the DNA is TGTGCCAGCAGCTTAGTACAGCGGGGTTGGGGCTCCTACAATGAGCAGTTCTTC.

The DNA of the CDR3 is TGTGCCAGCAGTGGGGGCAGGGTTCAGAACACTGAAGCTTTCTTT. Its translation is CASSGGRVQNTEAFF. V and J are TRBV25-1 and TRBJ1-1, with a tentative D call TRBD1 (5 bases). V was trimmed by 4 bases and J by 1 base, leaving 13 bases between them. The CDR3 runs 15 residues. Germline CDR1 and CDR2: MGHDK and SYGVNS.

This chain uses TRBV4-1 with TRBJ2-1, with 11 bases lining up with TRBD2. Germline V gives CDR1 MGHRA, CDR2 YSYEKL. There are 19 residues in the CDR3. J gave up 7 bases and V 0 bases, and 14 bases lay outside the gene matches. In nucleotides, the CDR3 is TGCGCCAGCAGCCAAGATACCCCTTTAGCGGGGGGGCTTGAAAATGAGCAGTTCTTC. Protein sequence: CASSQDTPLAGGLENEQFF.

This clone has a single count. The chain uses TRBV28 and TRBJ1-5; 10 nucleotides line up with TRBD1. J lost 7 bases, V lost 1 base, and 4 bases had no gene match. The CDR3 has 15 amino acids. Germline values: CDR1 MDHEN, CDR2 SYDVKM. This CDR3 reads CASSLSGTGVQPQHF. The CDR3 region has the DNA TGTGCCAGCAGTTTATCTGGGACAGGGGTACAGCCCCAGCATTTT.

The rearrangement joins TRBV2 to TRBJ2-3; 13 nucleotides line up with TRBD2. The CDR3 has 19 amino acids. Losses at the gene ends were 10 bases for V and 0 bases for J; bases not matched to a gene: 16. In germline, CDR1 is SNHLY, CDR2 FYNNEI. The CDR3 reads CAIYRSGTSGEPSTDTQYF. Written as DNA, the CDR3 is TGTGCCATCTATCGTTCCGGGACTAGCGGGGAACCTAGCACAGATACGCAGTATTTT.

The chain has TRBV5-1 and TRBJ1-2, with TRBD1 identical over 9 bases. The CDR3 has 14 residues. V lost 4 bases and J lost 3; bases outside the gene matches: 4. CDR1 and CDR2 from the germline V gene are SGHRS and YFSETQ. CDR3 nucleotide sequence: TGCGCCAGCAGCAATCGACAGGGGGACTATGGCTACACCTTC. As protein: CASSNRQGDYGYTF.

V usage is TRBV2 and J usage is TRBJ2-7; weak D call: TRBD2 (5 bases). V was trimmed by 7 bases and J by 5 bases, leaving 15 bases between them. Germline-derived CDR1 and CDR2 are SNHLY and FYNNEI. The CDR3 runs to 13 residues. Written as DNA, the CDR3 is TGTGCCAGCACGGTAGCGCTAGTGGACGAGCAGTACTTC. This sequence encodes CASTVALVDEQYF.

V and J are TRBV29-1 and TRBJ2-3; D is ambiguous. The CDR3 is 12 amino acids. V lost 3 bases to trimming and J lost 4 bases, with 8 bases between them. Germline V gives CDR1 SQVTM, CDR2 ANQGSEA. In DNA form, the CDR3 reads TGCAGCGTTGACAGCCAGGCAGATACGCAGTATTTT. Its protein is CSVDSQADTQYF.

The CDR3 reads CASSLRQGMGNQPQHF. As DNA, the CDR3 is TGTGCCAGCAGTTTAAGGCAGGGAATGGGCAATCAGCCCCAGCATTTT. The genes are TRBV28 and TRBJ1-5; D is perhaps TRBD1 (5 bases). The CDR3 length is 16 residues. Trimming shortened V by 2 bases and J by 2 bases, and 13 bases separated the two germline ends. The germline CDR1 and CDR2 sequences are MDHEN and SYDVKM.

V and J are TRBV19 and TRBJ1-6; D is unclear. V was cut by 4 bases and J by 0 bases, with 16 bases left in between. CDR3 length equals 18 residues. Germline V gene data show CDR1 as LNHDA and CDR2 as SQIVND (reference sequence). DNA of the CDR3: TGTGCCAGTAGTAACCCTGGCGGTACCAACTCCTATAATTCACCCCTCCACTTT. Its protein product is CASSNPGGTNSYNSPLHF.

The sample holds one count of this clone. The genes are TRBV29-1 and TRBJ1-5, with D possibly matching TRBD1 (5 bases). The CDR3 runs 13 residues. CDR1 is SQVTM and CDR2 is ANQGSEA in the germline V gene. V was trimmed by 6 bases and J by 3 bases, leaving 12 bases between them. The CDR3 bases are TGCAGCGTGGGGCACTCGGACAATCAGCCCCAGCATTTT. It specifies CSVGHSDNQPQHF.

V usage is TRBV15 and J usage is TRBJ2-5, with TRBD2 matching 9 bases. CDR1 and CDR2 from the germline V gene are LNHNV and YYDKDF (reference sequence). After removal of 5 bases from V and 0 bases from J, the junction contained 7 bases not matched to a gene. The CDR3 contains 16 residues. The CDR3 protein is CATSGSRLADQETQYF. As DNA, the CDR3 is TGTGCCACCAGCGGAAGTCGACTAGCGGACCAAGAGACCCAGTACTTC.

V is TRBV5-4 and J is TRBJ2-1, with TRBD2 matching over 8 bases. Unmatched junction bases numbered 9, after V lost 4 bases and J lost 6 bases. The germline gives CDR1 SGHNT, CDR2 YYREEE (reference sequence). This CDR3 has 15 amino acids. CDR3 sequence: CASSGGTRSINEQFF. CDR3 nucleotides: TGTGCCAGCAGCGGCGGGACTAGGTCAATCAATGAGCAGTTCTTC.

V usage is TRBV5-6 and J usage is TRBJ2-1, with 7 nucleotides matching TRBD1. The germline V gene encodes CDR1 SGHDT and CDR2 YYEEEE. The CDR3 consists of 15 residues. Trimming at V came to 1 base and at J to 2 bases, leaving 3 bases not matched to a gene. The CDR3 DNA is TGTGCCAGCAGCTTGCCAGGGGGTGCCTACAATGAGCAGTTCTTC. Protein product: CASSLPGGAYNEQFF. The full variable domain, completed using reference TRBV5-6 and TRBJ2-1, is DAGVTQSPTHLIKTRGQQVTLRCSPKSGHDTVSWYQQALGQGPQFIFQYYEEEERQRGNFPDRFSGHQFPNYSSELNVNALLLGDSALYLCASSLPGGAYNEQFFGPGTRLTVL.

The rearrangement joins TRBV29-1 to TRBJ1-1; D is unclear. The CDR3 sequence is 13 residues long. The ends were cut back, 6 bases at V and 10 bases at J, with 21 bases in the middle. The germline gives CDR1 SQVTM, CDR2 ANQGSEA. This CDR3 is CSVPSGAGYGAFF. The DNA for the CDR3 is TGCAGCGTCCCCTCGGGAGCCGGGTACGGAGCTTTCTTT.

The chain carries TRBV7-2 and TRBJ1-1; 8 nucleotides agree with TRBD1. With 5 bases clipped from V and 0 bases from J, the junction kept 8 bases outside the gene matches. The CDR3 loop spans 16 amino acids. Germline lookup yields CDR1 SGHTA and CDR2 FQGNSA. CDR3 in amino acids: CASSPSGGRLNTEAFF. As DNA, the CDR3 is TGTGCCAGCAGCCCTTCAGGGGGCCGATTGAACACTGAAGCTTTCTTT.

V and J are TRBV28 and TRBJ1-2, with D maybe TRBD1 (5 bases). CDR1 MDHEN and CDR2 SYDVKM come from the germline V gene. Trimming stripped 4 bases from V and 3 bases from J, with 21 bases between. The CDR3 has 17 residues. CDR3 in DNA: TGTGCCAGCAGTTCCCCGGGGAGGGGAAGTATGGACTATGGCTACACCTTC. It is translated as CASSSPGRGSMDYGYTF.

The chain is built from TRBV2 and TRBJ2-5; D gene unclear. Germline assignment: CDR1 SNHLY and CDR2 FYNNEI. Deletions cut 8 bases from V and 4 bases from J, with 17 bases between. There are 14 residues in the CDR3. CDR3 residues: CASRRPDFRETQYF. The CDR3 DNA reads TGTGCCAGCCGACGCCCTGACTTCCGAGAGACCCAGTACTTC.

The V call is TRBV10-2, the J call TRBJ2-5; D possibly corresponds to TRBD1 (6 bases). The CDR3 has 13 residues. Germline CDR1 is WSHSY and CDR2 is SAAADI. The V end was cut by 5 bases, the J end by 5 bases, with 12 bases between. The CDR3 reads CASSHRVQETQYF. The DNA for the CDR3 is TGCGCCAGCAGTCACAGGGTTCAGGAGACCCAGTACTTC.

This clone was picked up a small number of times. The chain has TRBV30 and TRBJ2-5; 7 bases fit TRBD2. The germline V gene encodes CDR1 GTSNPN and CDR2 SVGIG (reference sequence). V shed 0 bases and J 5 bases; nucleotides not matched to a gene: 12. The CDR3 runs 16 residues. DNA for the CDR3: TGTGCCTGGAGTGTCGTACGGGGAGGGGTGTGGGAGACCCAGTACTTC. Its translation is CAWSVVRGGVWETQYF.

The CDR3 DNA follows: TGTGCCAGCAGTGTTACCAGGGGGTTGACTGAAGCTTTCTTT. Amino acid sequence: CASSVTRGLTEAFF. V and J are TRBV2 and TRBJ1-1; TRBD1 matches 7 bases. There are 14 residues in the CDR3. With 4 bases clipped from V and 5 bases from J, the junction kept 7 bases outside the gene matches. Germline V gene data show CDR1 as SNHLY and CDR2 as FYNNEI.

J is TRBJ2-1 and V is TRBV7-3, with 12 bases aligning to TRBD2. J gave up 10 bases and V 4 bases, and 8 bases lay outside the gene matches. The CDR3 consists of 15 residues. CDR1 SGHTA and CDR2 FQGTGA come from the germline V gene. The CDR3 reads CASSSLAGGPGEQFF. The DNA of the CDR3 is TGTGCCAGCAGCTCCCTAGCGGGGGGGCCGGGAGAGCAGTTCTTC.